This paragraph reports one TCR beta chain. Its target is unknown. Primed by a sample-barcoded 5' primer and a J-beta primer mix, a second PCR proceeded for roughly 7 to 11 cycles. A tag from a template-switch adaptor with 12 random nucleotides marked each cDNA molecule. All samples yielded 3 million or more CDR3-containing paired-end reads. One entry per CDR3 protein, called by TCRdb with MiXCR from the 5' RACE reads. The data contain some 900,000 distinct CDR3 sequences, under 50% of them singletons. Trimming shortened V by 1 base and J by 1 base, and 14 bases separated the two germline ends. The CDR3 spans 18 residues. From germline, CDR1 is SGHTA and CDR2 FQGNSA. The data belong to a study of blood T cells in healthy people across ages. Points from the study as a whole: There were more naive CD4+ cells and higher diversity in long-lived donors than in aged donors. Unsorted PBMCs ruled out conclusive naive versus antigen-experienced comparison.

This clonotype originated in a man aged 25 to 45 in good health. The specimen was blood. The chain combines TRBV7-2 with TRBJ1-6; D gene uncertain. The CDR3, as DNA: TGTGCCAGCAGCTTAGATGGACCGCCGGGATCCTATAATTCACCCCTCCACTTT. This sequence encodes CASSLDGPPGSYNSPLHF.